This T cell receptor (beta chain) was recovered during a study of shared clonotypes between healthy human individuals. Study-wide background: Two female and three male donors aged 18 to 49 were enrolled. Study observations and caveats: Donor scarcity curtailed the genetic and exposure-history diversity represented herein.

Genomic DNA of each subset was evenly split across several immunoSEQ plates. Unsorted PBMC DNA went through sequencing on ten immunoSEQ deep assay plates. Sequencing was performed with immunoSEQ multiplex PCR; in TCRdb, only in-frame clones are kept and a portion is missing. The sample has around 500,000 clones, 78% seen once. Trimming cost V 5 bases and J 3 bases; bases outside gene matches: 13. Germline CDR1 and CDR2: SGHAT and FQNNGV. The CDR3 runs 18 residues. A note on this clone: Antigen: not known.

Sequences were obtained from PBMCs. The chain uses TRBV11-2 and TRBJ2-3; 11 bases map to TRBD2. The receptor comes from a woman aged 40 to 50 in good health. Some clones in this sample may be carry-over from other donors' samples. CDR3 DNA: TGTGCCAGCAGCACCCGAGCTGGTTTAGCGGGAGGGACAGATACGCAGTATTTT. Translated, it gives CASSTRAGLAGGTDTQYF.